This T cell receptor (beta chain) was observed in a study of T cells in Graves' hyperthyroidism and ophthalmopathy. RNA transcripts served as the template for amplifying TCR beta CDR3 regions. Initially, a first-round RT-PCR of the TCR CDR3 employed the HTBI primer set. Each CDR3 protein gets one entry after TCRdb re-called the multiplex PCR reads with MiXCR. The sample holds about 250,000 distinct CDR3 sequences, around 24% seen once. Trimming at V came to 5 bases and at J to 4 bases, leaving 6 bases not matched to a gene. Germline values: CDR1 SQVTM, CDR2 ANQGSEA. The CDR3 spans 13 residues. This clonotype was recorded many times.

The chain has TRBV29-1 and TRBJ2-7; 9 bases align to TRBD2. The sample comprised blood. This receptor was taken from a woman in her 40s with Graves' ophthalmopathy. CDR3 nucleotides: TGCAGCGTTTACTCTAGCGGGAAATACGAGCAGTACTTC. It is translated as CSVYSSGKYEQYF.